The 30 T cell receptor beta chains below were found in one sample sequenced in a study of identical twins. TCRdb reanalysed the 5' RACE reads using MiXCR and keeps one entry per CDR3 protein. Of 1.5 million to 2 million distinct CDR3 sequences detected, about 32% appear once; the ten largest clones hold less than 0.35%. The sample consisted of cord blood. These receptors were obtained from a newborn girl in good health.

With regard to this clonotype: Just one base apart from a much larger clone, this may be a read error. The chain carries TRBV12-3 or TRBV12-4 and TRBJ2-1; TRBD1 might be the D (5 bases). The CDR3 is made up of 16 amino acids. The V end lost 4 bases, the J end lost 10 bases, and 23 bases lay between the germline ends. The CDR3 region is CASSSSVRVPLYEQFF. CDR3 coding DNA: TGTGCCAGCAGTTCCAGCGTCAGGGTTCCTCTCTACGAGCAGTTCTTC.

This clonotype was seen at least ten times. The V gene is TRBV4-2, the J gene TRBJ2-5; D remains unclear. V shed 2 bases and J shed 2 bases, with 6 bases lying between them. CDR3 size: 13 residues. CDR1 is LGHNA and CDR2 is YNFKEQ in the germline V gene. The CDR3 DNA reads TGTGCCAGCAGCCAAAGGCAGCAAGAGACCCAGTACTTC. Its translation is CASSQRQQETQYF.

The sample holds a few counts of this clonotype. The rearrangement joins TRBV5-1 to TRBJ1-2, with D possibly TRBD1 on 5 matching bases. V gave up 4 bases and J gave up 5 bases, with 15 bases separating them. Germline values: CDR1 SGHRS, CDR2 YFSETQ. CDR3 length: 14 residues. The CDR3: CASSGTGTEYGYTF. In DNA, the CDR3 is TGCGCCAGCAGCGGTACCGGGACTGAGTATGGCTACACCTTC.

The V call is TRBV6-1, the J call TRBJ2-7; 7 bases align to TRBD2. The V segment lost 9 bases and the J segment 1 base; nucleotides outside the gene matches: 3. This CDR3 region has 12 residues. The germline gives CDR1 MNHNS, CDR2 SASEGT. The CDR3 nucleotides read TGTGCCAGGGGGGGGAGGTCCTACGAGCAGTACTTC. It codes for CARGGRSYEQYF.

This clonotype was seen a few times. The chain links TRBV12-3 or TRBV12-4 to TRBJ2-7, with D maybe TRBD2 (5 bases). V dropped 1 base and J dropped 4 bases, with 14 bases sitting between them. This CDR3 has 15 residues. As DNA, the CDR3 is TGTGCCAGCAGTTTAGTGGGGAGTGGAACTTACGAGCAGTACTTC. Amino acid sequence: CASSLVGSGTYEQYF.

The chain couples TRBV6-6 to TRBJ2-1; 9 bases are a match to TRBD2. This CDR3 is built from 14 residues. Germline V gives CDR1 MNHNY, CDR2 SVGAGI (reference sequence). The V segment lost 0 bases and the J segment 13 bases; nucleotides outside the gene matches: 7. The CDR3 reads CASSYSGPGLAQFF. The CDR3 coding sequence is TGTGCCAGCAGTTACTCGGGACCGGGACTAGCCCAGTTCTTC.

The V and J genes are TRBV29-1 and TRBJ1-2; D remains unclear. V lost 5 bases to trimming and J lost 8 bases, with 15 bases between them. CDR1 SQVTM and CDR2 ANQGSEA come from the germline V gene. This CDR3 spans 12 amino acids. The chain's CDR3 is CSVSRGWLGYTF. The CDR3 DNA sequence: TGCAGCGTTAGTCGGGGATGGCTAGGCTACACCTTC.

The chain links TRBV4-2 to TRBJ2-1, with 7 bases aligning to TRBD1. After removal of 2 bases from V and 3 bases from J, the junction contained 4 bases not matched to a gene. This CDR3 has 15 residues. Germline-derived CDR1 and CDR2 are LGHNA and YNFKEQ. DNA of the CDR3: TGTGCCAGCAGCCAAAGGGACAGCCACTACAATGAGCAGTTCTTC. It yields the protein CASSQRDSHYNEQFF.

On this clonotype itself: A much larger clone lies a single base off, so this may be a read error. The genes are TRBV20-1 and TRBJ2-7; D ambiguous. Germline assignment: CDR1 DFQATT and CDR2 SNEGSKA (reference sequence). The CDR3 loop spans 13 amino acids. Trimming left V 4 bases short and J 0 bases short, with 10 bases between. As DNA, the CDR3 is TGCAGTGCTATCCCCAGGAGCTCCTACGAGCAGTACTTC. Encoded protein: CSAIPRSSYEQYF.

The chain recombines TRBV5-1 with TRBJ2-6; D uncertain. The CDR3 is 14 residues long. Deletions cut 0 bases from V and 3 bases from J, with 4 bases between. The germline V gene encodes CDR1 SGHRS and CDR2 YFSETQ. As DNA, the CDR3 is TGCGCCAGCAGCTTGGCCGATGGGGCCAACGTCCTGACTTTC. This translates into CASSLADGANVLTF.

V gene TRBV6-1 combines with J gene TRBJ1-2; possibly TRBD1 for D (5 bases). The germline V gene encodes CDR1 MNHNS and CDR2 SASEGT. V was trimmed by 6 bases and J by 7 bases, leaving 15 bases between them. This CDR3 has 13 residues. This chain's CDR3 is CASRDSLVGGYTF. In nucleotides, the CDR3 is TGTGCCAGCAGAGACAGCCTCGTGGGTGGCTACACCTTC.

This clonotype showed up just a few times. This sequence joins TRBV20-1 and TRBJ2-7; 7 bases match TRBD1. In germline, CDR1 is DFQATT, CDR2 SNEGSKA (reference sequence). The CDR3 spans 13 residues. CDR3 coding DNA: TGCAGCTCGGGGACAGCTTTAGCCTACGAGCAGTACTTC. Translated, it gives CSSGTALAYEQYF.

This clonotype was picked up a small number of times. The chain carries TRBV7-2 and TRBJ2-1, with 10 bases matching TRBD2. Germline V CDR1 and CDR2: SGHTA, FQGNSA. J lost 0 bases, V lost 6 bases, and 5 bases had no gene match. The CDR3 is 16 amino acids. DNA of the CDR3: TGTGCCAGCAGTTTCCGGACTAGCGGCTCCTACAATGAGCAGTTCTTC. The encoded protein is CASSFRTSGSYNEQFF.

This clonotype has more than one count but fewer than ten. The chain carries TRBV5-1 and TRBJ2-5; 14 nucleotides line up with TRBD2. Germline CDR1 reads SGHRS; CDR2 reads YFSETQ. There are 18 residues in the CDR3. J was trimmed by 4 bases and V by 5 bases; bases with no gene match: 13. The CDR3 region is CASRYGTSGGQGGETQYF. The DNA of the CDR3 is TGCGCCAGCAGATACGGGACTAGCGGGGGTCAAGGCGGAGAGACCCAGTACTTC.

On this clonotype itself: A junction boundary mismatches the germline segment, possibly from a read error. This rearrangement joins TRBV20-1 to TRBJ2-1; 8 bases match TRBD2. Germline CDR1 is DFQATT and CDR2 is SNEGSKA (reference sequence). This CDR3 comprises 15 residues. CDR3 region: CSARGFGRDYSEQFF. The DNA of the CDR3 is TGCAGTGCTAGAGGGTTCGGGAGGGATTACAGTGAGCAGTTCTTC.

This clonotype was seen only a few times. The chain joins TRBV10-3 to TRBJ1-1; TRBD1 is a possible D gene (6 bases). Trimming stripped 6 bases from V and 1 base from J, with 9 bases between. The CDR3 runs 13 residues. Germline CDR1 is ENHRY and CDR2 is SYGVKD. In nucleotides, the CDR3 is TGTGCCATCAGCGGGACACAGAACACTGAAGCTTTCTTT. It encodes CAISGTQNTEAFF.

This clonotype was detected a few times. The chain recombines TRBV2 with TRBJ2-7; maybe TRBD1 (6 bases). TRBJ2-5 matches the DNA end more closely, so the J call is doubtful. This CDR3 is 15 amino acids long. In germline, CDR1 is SNHLY, CDR2 FYNNEI. The CDR3 protein is CASSEQRGYQETQYF. CDR3 DNA sequence: TGTGCCAGCAGTGAACAGAGGGGGTACCAAGAGACCCAGTACTTC.

On this clonotype: A junction boundary mismatches the germline segment, possibly from a read error. The V and J genes are TRBV5-1 and TRBJ2-7, with D possibly being TRBD1 (6 bases). This CDR3 is 14 amino acids long. Looked up from germline, CDR1 is SGHRS and CDR2 is YFSETQ. DNA of the CDR3: TGCGACAGCAGCTTGGGGGACAACTCCTACGAGCAGTACTTC. Its translation is CDSSLGDNSYEQYF.

This clonotype turned up a few times. The rearrangement links TRBV10-3 to TRBJ2-1; 14 bases agree with TRBD2. CDR3 length equals 16 residues. CDR1 ENHRY and CDR2 SYGVKD come from the germline V gene. Germline trimming cut 6 bases from V and 5 bases from J; bases unmatched to any gene: 6. CDR3 sequence (DNA): TGTGCCATCAGCTCTAGACTAGCGGGGGGGCACAATGAGCAGTTCTTC. Translation: CAISSRLAGGHNEQFF.

This chain joins TRBV29-1 and TRBJ2-7; D not resolved. The CDR3 sequence is 12 residues long. V gave up 4 bases and J gave up 4 bases, with 11 bases separating them. Germline V gives CDR1 SQVTM, CDR2 ANQGSEA. The CDR3: CSVAPASYEQYF. In DNA, the CDR3 is TGCAGCGTTGCCCCCGCTTCTTACGAGCAGTACTTC.

This clonotype was counted a few times. The chain links TRBV6-6 to TRBJ2-1, with 7 bases fitting TRBD2. CDR1 is MNHNY, CDR2 SVGAGI, per germline (reference sequence). The CDR3 covers 15 residues. With 6 bases clipped from V and 4 bases from J, the junction kept 9 bases outside the gene matches. The CDR3 bases are TGTGCCAGCAGCCAGACTAGCCGGGCTTACAATGAGCAGTTCTTC. Its protein product is CASSQTSRAYNEQFF.

The sample holds a few counts of this clonotype. The chain uses TRBV4-1 and TRBJ2-7; TRBD2 aligns across 11 bases. CDR3 length: 16 amino acids. Germline assignment: CDR1 MGHRA and CDR2 YSYEKL. With V trimmed by 3 bases and J by 3 bases, 7 bases remained unmatched. The CDR3 sequence is CASSHQTSGAHYEQYF. The CDR3 coding sequence is TGCGCCAGCAGCCATCAGACTAGCGGGGCCCACTACGAGCAGTACTTC.

This chain links TRBV5-1 with TRBJ2-1; 7 bases match TRBD1. CDR1 and CDR2 (germline): SGHRS, YFSETQ. V dropped 6 bases and J dropped 5; count of bases not matched to a gene: 8. This CDR3 has 14 amino acids. CDR3: CASNAGTAHNEQFF. In DNA, the CDR3 is TGCGCCAGCAATGCAGGGACAGCACACAATGAGCAGTTCTTC.

This clonotype was observed at least ten times. V is TRBV11-1 and J is TRBJ2-7, with no clear D. From germline, CDR1 is SGHAT and CDR2 FQDESV (reference sequence). CDR3 length: 15 amino acids. Between the trimmed V and J ends, which lost 3 bases and 4 bases, there was a span of 16 bases. CDR3 sequence reads: CASSFLGNFGYEQYF. CDR3 nucleotides: TGTGCCAGCAGCTTCTTAGGCAATTTCGGATACGAGCAGTACTTC.

The genes are TRBV10-3 and TRBJ1-1; D remains unclear. V lost 6 bases and J lost 2, with 10 bases in between. This CDR3 is 13 amino acids long. CDR1 is ENHRY, CDR2 SYGVKD, per germline. The CDR3 DNA reads TGTGCCATCAGGAGTCCCGAAAACACTGAAGCTTTCTTT. Translation gives CAIRSPENTEAFF.

This clonotype was seen a handful of times. The rearrangement uses TRBV7-2 and TRBJ2-7; 7 nucleotides line up with TRBD1. Germline V gives CDR1 SGHTA, CDR2 FQGNSA. CDR3 length: 15 amino acids. V was pared by 3 bases and J by 1 base, with 6 bases of the junction left unmatched. Here the CDR3 DNA reads TGTGCCAGCAGCTTCCTTATACAGGGGTCCTACGAGCAGTACTTC. This encodes CASSFLIQGSYEQYF.

J is TRBJ1-1 and V is TRBV27; tentatively, D is TRBD1 (5 bases). The CDR3 has 13 residues. Trimming left V 6 bases short and J 7 bases short, with 15 bases between. Germline V lookup: CDR1 MNHEY, CDR2 SMNVEV (reference sequence). CDR3 bases: TGTGCCAGCAGAAGGGGCCGGACACTTGAAGCTTTCTTT. Residues: CASRRGRTLEAFF.

With respect to this clonotype: It is likely a read error, because the conserved phenylalanine at the end of the CDR3 is missing. This chain connects TRBV5-1 to TRBJ2-7; D is undetermined. Looked up from germline, CDR1 is SGHRS and CDR2 is YFSETQ. This CDR3 region has 13 residues. Trimming took off 3 bases at V and 3 bases at J, with 10 bases between the two ends. CDR3 sequence (DNA): TGCGCCAGCAGCTCCCAGGACGGCTACGAGCAGTACATC. The encoded protein is CASSSQDGYEQYI.

This clonotype appeared a few times. The chain has TRBV9 and TRBJ1-1; D unresolved. The CDR3 extends over 14 amino acids. Germline CDR1 SGDLS, CDR2 YYNGEE. V lost 0 bases and J lost 2, with 8 bases in between. CDR3 nucleotide sequence: TGTGCCAGCAGCGTAGGATCGGGCAACACTGAAGCTTTCTTT. Amino acid sequence: CASSVGSGNTEAFF.

This clonotype has only a few counts. This chain links TRBV3-1 with TRBJ1-1, with D possibly being TRBD1 (6 bases). V gave up 4 bases and J gave up 4 bases, with 16 bases separating them. There are 15 residues in the CDR3. Germline CDR1 is LGHDT and CDR2 is YNNKEL (reference sequence). Here the CDR3 DNA reads TGTGCCAGCAGCCCGGGGGCCCTAGCCCTCACTGAAGCTTTCTTT. This codes for CASSPGALALTEAFF. The whole variable domain, remainder taken from reference TRBV3-1 and TRBJ1-1, is DTAVSQTPKYLVTQMGNDKSIKCEQNLGHDTMYWYKQDSKKFLKIMFSYNNKELIINETVPNRFSPKSPDKAHLNLHINSLELGDSAVYFCASSPGALALTEAFFGQGTRLTVV.